The clone carrying this T cell receptor beta chain showed up many times. Its antigen is as yet unknown. Germline V CDR1 and CDR2: LGHNA, YSLEER. CDR3 length equals 14 residues. Trimming left V 1 base short and J 10 bases short, with 11 bases between. This sample stems from a study of T-cell reconstitution after alpha-beta-depleted transplantation in children. General study results and limits: At the one-year point after transplant, T-cell counts and TCRbeta diversity were found to come mostly from T cells that had been newly produced. Reports say that about two months after transplant, the alpha-beta T cells came out of several hundred graft clones that had expanded. Surviving recipient T cells and thymic progenitors produced the high day-60 TCRbeta diversity seen in some patients.

Unique molecular identifiers were incorporated during preparation of the TCRbeta library. TCRdb itself ran the PCR reads through MiXCR, one entry per CDR3 protein. The table has roughly 340,000 distinct CDR3 sequences, roughly 15% seen once; the top ten hold roughly 40%. This receptor was identified in a male patient between 2 and 10 years old who had a stem cell transplant for acute lymphoblastic leukemia, so the T cells may come from the graft donor. The chain employs TRBV4-3 and TRBJ1-6; weak D call: TRBD1 (5 bases). This sample comprised PBMCs, mostly from graft donor cells, obtained 360 days after TCRalphabeta/CD19-depleted stem cell transplant. CDR3 sequence: CASSQVQGGSPLHF. In DNA form, the CDR3 reads TGCGCCAGCAGCCAAGTCCAGGGCGGGTCACCCCTCCACTTT.